A selection of T cell receptor beta chains follows, all from one sample in a study of blood T cell repertoires in COVID-19. TCRdb's copy holds only in-frame clones and misses some; the assay was immunoSEQ multiplex PCR. This sample has some 120,000 clones, with about four fifths found just once. Sequencing used peripheral blood. The receptor source for this set is a man aged 80 or over with active or convalescent COVID-19. Both conserved end residues are part of each CDR3. A D gene is named only where the DNA matches it firmly. Clone size is shown for a subset of rows, as once, few, many or a class of expanded clone.

TRBJ2-7 NA TRBV29-1 TRBD2 TGCAGCGCTTCTGGCCGGGCGGGGGGTCCCCTAACCTACGAGCAGTACTTC CSASGRAGGPLTYEQYF
TRBJ1-1 few TRBV7-2 NA TGTGCCAGCAGCAACACCCAAATGAACACTGAAGCTTTCTTT CASSNTQMNTEAFF
TRBJ1-4 NA TRBV7-9 TRBD1 TGTGCCAGCAGCCTGGGACAGGGGTTTTTT CASSLGQGFF
TRBJ2-7 NA TRBV9 TRBD1 TGTGCCAGCAGCGTAGCTACGGGACAGTACGAGCAGTACTTC CASSVATGQYEQYF
TRBJ1-3 NA TRBV12-3/TRBV12-4 NA TGTGCCAGCAGTTTCGCGTTAAACACCATATATTTT CASSFALNTIYF
TRBJ1-6 few TRBV28 TRBD1 TGTGCCAGCAGTTTAGGACAGGGAAGCAGTTCACCCCTCCACTTT CASSLGQGSSSPLHF
TRBJ1-2 NA TRBV11-2 NA TGTGCCAGCAGCTTAACTGGAAGGGGCTTGTTTGGCTACACCTTC CASSLTGRGLFGYTF
TRBJ2-3 few TRBV5-4 NA TGTGCCAGCAGCTTGGCCGGAGGAGCAGATACGCAGTATTTT CASSLAGGADTQYF
TRBJ1-5 NA TRBV4-3 NA TGCGCCAGCAGCCAAGAGAGGAATCAGCCCCAGCATTTT CASSQERNQPQHF
TRBJ2-1 once TRBV5-1 TRBD2 TGCGCCAGCAGCTTGACTAGCGGGGGGTTTAGGGAGCAGTTCTTC CASSLTSGGFREQFF
TRBJ1-4 NA TRBV6-5 NA TGTGCCAGCAGTCGGACAGCAACTAATGAAAAACTGTTTTTT CASSRTATNEKLFF
TRBJ2-2 NA TRBV7-8 NA TGTGCCAGCACCCGGGACACAAACACCGGGGAGCTGTTTTTT CASTRDTNTGELFF
TRBJ2-2 few TRBV10-3 TRBD1 TGTGCCATCAGTGAGTCGAATCCGACAGGGGGCGGGGAGCTGTTTTTT CAISESNPTGGGELFF
TRBJ1-2 few TRBV5-4 NA TGTGCCACCTCCCGCTCAGGCAGGGGCTTCGACTATGGCTACACCTTC CATSRSGRGFDYGYTF
TRBJ2-3 NA TRBV10-3 NA TGTGCCATCAGTGACCCCAGAGGACAGTCAGATACGCAGTATTTT CAISDPRGQSDTQYF
TRBJ2-3 NA TRBV9 TRBD2 TGTGCCAGCAGCGTAATCGGGAGGGGGATCCCGCAGGAGACAGAAGATACGCAGTATTTT CASSVIGRGIPQETEDTQYF
TRBJ2-3 NA TRBV4-1 NA TGCGCCAGCAGCCAAGTCGAACTTTGGGGGGGCCAAGCAGATACGCAGTATTTT CASSQVELWGGQADTQYF
TRBJ2-7 NA TRBV5-6 TRBD1 TGTGCCAGCAGCCCGAGACAGGGGATGGCATCCTACGAGCAGTACTTC CASSPRQGMASYEQYF
TRBJ2-1 NA TRBV5-1 NA TGCGCCAGCAGCTCCGGAGTGTACAATGAGCAGTTCTTC CASSSGVYNEQFF
TRBJ2-3 NA TRBV9 NA TGTGCCAGCAGCGCCCGGCGGCTAGCGAGCACAGATACGCAGTATTTT CASSARRLASTDTQYF
TRBJ2-3 NA TRBV6-5 TRBD2 TGTGCCAGCAGGAAGACTAGCGGGGTCACAGATACGCAGTATTTT CASRKTSGVTDTQYF
TRBJ1-1 NA TRBV27 TRBD1 TGTGCCAGCAGTCCGGGGGACAGGGCGAACACTGAAGCTTTCTTT CASSPGDRANTEAFF
TRBJ2-5 NA TRBV4-3 NA TGCGCCAGCAGCCAAGATATGGTGGCAACGGAGACCCAGTACTTC CASSQDMVATETQYF
TRBJ2-5 once TRBV28 NA TGTGCCAGCAGTTTAGAGGAGAGTCTGGAGACCCAGTACTTC CASSLEESLETQYF
TRBJ1-3 NA TRBV20-1 TRBD1 TGCAGTGCTAGTATATCAGGGGGCTCTGGAAACACCATATATTTT CSASISGGSGNTIYF
TRBJ1-5 NA TRBV6-2/TRBV6-3 TRBD1 TGTGCCAGCAGTGACACAGGGGGCAATCAGCCCCAGCATTTT CASSDTGGNQPQHF
TRBJ2-7 NA TRBV9 NA TGTGCCAGCAGCGTCGGGGACGAGCAGTACTTC CASSVGDEQYF
TRBJ1-4 NA TRBV7-6 NA TGTGCCAGCAGCTTAAGTAGGGGGGGCACTAATGAAAAACTGTTTTTT CASSLSRGGTNEKLFF
TRBJ2-2 NA TRBV4-3 TRBD2 TGCGCCAGCTCCGTTGGGCTAGCGGGGAACACCGGGGAGCTGTTTTTT CASSVGLAGNTGELFF
TRBJ1-1 NA TRBV7-9 NA TGTGCCAGCAGCTTAGCTCAAAACACTGAAGCTTTCTTT CASSLAQNTEAFF
TRBJ1-1 once TRBV6-4 TRBD1 TGTGCCAGCAAGATACAGGGGGCTCACACTGAAGCTTTCTTT CASKIQGAHTEAFF
TRBJ2-6 NA TRBV7-2 TRBD1 TGTGCCAGCAGCTTAGGGACAGGGCCTGGGGCCAACGTCCTGACTTTC CASSLGTGPGANVLTF
TRBJ1-6 NA TRBV3-1/TRBV3-2 NA TGTGCCAGCAGCCAAGATTGGAGCCGGGGCTCCTATAATTCACCCCTCCACTTT CASSQDWSRGSYNSPLHF
TRBJ1-1 once TRBV7-9 NA TGTGCCAGCAGCACCTTTACGGGGGGCACTGAAGCTTTCTTT CASSTFTGGTEAFF
TRBJ2-5 NA TRBV29-1 TRBD1 TGCAGCGTTGGAGGACAGGGAAAGGGGGAGACCCAGTACTTC CSVGGQGKGETQYF
TRBJ2-1 NA TRBV6-2/TRBV6-3 TRBD2 TGTGCCAGCAGTCCGACTAGCGGGGGATACAATGAGCAGTTCTTC CASSPTSGGYNEQFF
TRBJ2-3 once TRBV30 TRBD2 TGTGCCTGGAGTGATGGGCGGGGGGGCGGCACAGATACGCAGTATTTT CAWSDGRGGGTDTQYF